This paragraph covers one T cell receptor (beta chain) sequence. Its specificity is not known. CDR1 and CDR2 from the germline V gene are SNHLY and FYNNEI. CDR3 size: 14 residues. Trimming left V 4 bases short and J 2 bases short, with 12 bases between. The data stem from a study of cytomegalovirus exposure and HLA in healthy donors. The study's findings and limits: Listed as cytomegalovirus-associated were about 160 TCR beta chains. Reportedly, fewer N-insertions than the roughly 700-donor mean appeared in an Asian-associated ancestry cluster in a later analysis.

PCR used 60 Vbeta primers and 13 Jbeta primers. Clones were sequenced by immunoSEQ multiplex PCR, and TCRdb holds only the in-frame ones, with some missing. The table lists fewer than 200,000 clones, 80% to 85% of them singletons. The sequenced sample was PBMCs. This sequence was found in a human donor in good health. The chain joins TRBV2 to TRBJ2-7, with D possibly matching TRBD2 (5 bases). The DNA of the CDR3 is TGTGCCAGCAGTGTAGGAGGTGCGACCTACGAGCAGTACTTC. This encodes CASSVGGATYEQYF.